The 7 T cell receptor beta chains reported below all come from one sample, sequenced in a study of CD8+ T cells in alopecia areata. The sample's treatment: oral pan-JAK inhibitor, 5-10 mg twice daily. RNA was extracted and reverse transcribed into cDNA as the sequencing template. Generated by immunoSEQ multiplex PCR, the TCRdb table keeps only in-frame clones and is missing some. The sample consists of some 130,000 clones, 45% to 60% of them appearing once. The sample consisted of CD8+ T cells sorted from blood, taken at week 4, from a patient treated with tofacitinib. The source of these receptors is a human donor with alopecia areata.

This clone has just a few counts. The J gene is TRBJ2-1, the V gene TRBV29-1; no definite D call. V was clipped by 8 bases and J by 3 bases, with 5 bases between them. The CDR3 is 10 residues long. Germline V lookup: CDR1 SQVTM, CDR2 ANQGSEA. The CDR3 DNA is TGCAGCTATTACTACAATGAGCAGTTCTTC. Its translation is CSYYYNEQFF.

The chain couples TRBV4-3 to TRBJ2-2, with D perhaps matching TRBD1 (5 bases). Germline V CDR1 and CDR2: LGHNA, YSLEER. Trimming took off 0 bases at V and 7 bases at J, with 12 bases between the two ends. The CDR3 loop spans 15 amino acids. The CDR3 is CASSQDSGSGGELFF. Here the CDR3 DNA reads TGCGCCAGCAGCCAAGATTCAGGGTCGGGCGGGGAGCTGTTTTTT.

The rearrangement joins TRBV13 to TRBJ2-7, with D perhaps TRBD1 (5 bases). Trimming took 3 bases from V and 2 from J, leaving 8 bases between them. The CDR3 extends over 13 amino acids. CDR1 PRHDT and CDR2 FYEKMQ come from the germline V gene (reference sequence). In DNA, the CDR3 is TGTGCCAGCAGCTTCGGCAGGGCCTACGAGCAGTACTTC. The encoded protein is CASSFGRAYEQYF.

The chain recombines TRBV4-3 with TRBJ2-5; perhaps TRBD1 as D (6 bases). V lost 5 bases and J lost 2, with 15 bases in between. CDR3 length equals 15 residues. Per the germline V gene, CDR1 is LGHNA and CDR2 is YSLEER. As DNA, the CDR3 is TGCGCCAGCAGCTTAGATTCAGGGGTGCAAGAGACCCAGTACTTC. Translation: CASSLDSGVQETQYF.

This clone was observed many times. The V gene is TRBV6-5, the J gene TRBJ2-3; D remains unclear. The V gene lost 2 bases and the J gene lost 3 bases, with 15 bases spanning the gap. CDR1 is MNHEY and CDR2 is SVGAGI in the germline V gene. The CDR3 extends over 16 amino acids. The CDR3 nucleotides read TGTGCCAGCAGTTACGGTGACTTGAACCCGACAGATACGCAGTATTTT. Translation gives CASSYGDLNPTDTQYF.

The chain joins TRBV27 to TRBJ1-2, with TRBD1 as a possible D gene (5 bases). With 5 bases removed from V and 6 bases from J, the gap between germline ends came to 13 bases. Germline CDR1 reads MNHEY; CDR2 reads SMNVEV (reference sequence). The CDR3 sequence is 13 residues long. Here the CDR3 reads CASSPGLLNGYTF. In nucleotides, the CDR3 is TGTGCCAGCAGTCCGGGACTGTTAAATGGCTACACCTTC.

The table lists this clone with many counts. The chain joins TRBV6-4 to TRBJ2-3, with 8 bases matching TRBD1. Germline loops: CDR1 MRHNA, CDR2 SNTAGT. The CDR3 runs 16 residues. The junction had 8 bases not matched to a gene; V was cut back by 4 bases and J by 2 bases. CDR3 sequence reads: CASSGGPGQDTDTQYF. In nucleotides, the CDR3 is TGTGCCAGCAGTGGGGGACCGGGACAGGACACAGATACGCAGTATTTT.